Below, 28 T cell receptor beta chains from the same sample are listed, as sequenced in a study of shared clonotypes between healthy human individuals. Data came from immunoSEQ multiplex PCR; TCRdb stores just in-frame clones and leaves some out. In the table there are 75,000 to 100,000 clones, 40% to 55% of which are singletons. What was sequenced was PBMCs. These receptors originate from a woman aged 40 to 50 in good health. Some clones in this sample may be carry-over from other donors' samples.

This clone was seen more than once but under ten times. The chain employs TRBV5-4 and TRBJ2-6; maybe TRBD2 (5 bases). The CDR3 runs 16 residues. Germline values: CDR1 SGHNT, CDR2 YYREEE (reference sequence). The V and J ends lost 0 bases and 0 bases respectively, with 7 bases between them. CDR3 DNA: TGTGCCAGCAGCTTGGCGCGGGTCTCTGGGGCCAACGTCCTGACTTTC. This translates into CASSLARVSGANVLTF.

This clone was seen at least ten times. The chain uses TRBV5-1 and TRBJ1-1; 7 bases match TRBD1. The CDR3 runs to 14 residues. The V and J ends lost 5 bases and 5 bases, in that order; junction bases with no gene match: 9. The V gene's germline CDR1 is SGHRS and CDR2 YFSETQ. The CDR3 loop reads CASSQTGWETEAFF. The CDR3 DNA sequence: TGCGCCAGCAGTCAGACAGGGTGGGAGACTGAAGCTTTCTTT.

A remark on this clone: A far larger clone is a single base away, which makes a read error likely. The identical CDR3 is also encoded by other nucleotide sequences in the sample. This chain joins TRBV11-2 and TRBJ1-5, with D maybe TRBD1 (5 bases). In germline, CDR1 is SGHAT, CDR2 FQNNGV. The CDR3 loop spans 16 amino acids. CDR3 in amino acids: CASSPSTGISNQPQHF. CDR3 nucleotides: TGTGCCAGCAGCCCATCCACAGGAATTAGCAATCAGCCTCAGCATTTT. Supplemented by reference TRBV11-2 and TRBJ1-5, the full variable domain reads EAGVAQSPRYKIIEKRQSVAFWCNPISGHATLYWYQQILGQGPKLLIQFQNNGVVDDSQLPKDRFSAERLKGVDSTLKIQPAKLEDSAVYLCASSPSTGISNQPQHFGDGTRLSIL.

This clone was recorded at least ten times. V is TRBV19 and J is TRBJ2-7; D uncertain. The V end was cut by 3 bases, the J end by 3 bases, with 9 bases between. Germline V gene lookup returns CDR1 LNHDA and CDR2 SQIVND (reference sequence). This CDR3 region has 13 residues. As DNA, the CDR3 is TGTGCCAGTAGTATTGGGTCAGGCTACGAGCAGTACTTC. It yields the protein CASSIGSGYEQYF. Full variable domain (missing parts from reference TRBV19 and TRBJ2-7): DGGITQSPKYLFRKEGQNVTLSCEQNLNHDAMYWYRQDPGQGLRLIYYSQIVNDFQKGDIAEGYSVSREKKESFPLTVTSAQKNPTAFYLCASSIGSGYEQYFGPGTRLTVT.

A few counts support this clone. V gene TRBV28 combines with J gene TRBJ2-1; D remains unclear. Trimming stripped 5 bases from V and 5 bases from J, with 10 bases between. There are 13 residues in the CDR3. The germline CDR1 and CDR2 sequences are MDHEN and SYDVKM. The CDR3 sequence: CASSPTVNNEQFF. The CDR3 DNA follows: TGTGCCAGCAGTCCCACTGTGAACAATGAGCAGTTCTTC.

As regards this clone: A much larger clone lies one base from this, so it may be a read error. In this CDR3 the conserved last residue, phenylalanine or tryptophan, is missing, so a read error is likely. The CDR3 DNA follows: TGCAGCGCCCTGACAGGGGGCGGGGGCACTGAAGCTTTCTCT. Translating gives CSALTGGGGTEAFS. The V call is TRBV29-1, the J call TRBJ1-1; the match to TRBD1 covers 10 bases. This CDR3 is built from 14 residues. The germline V gene has CDR1 SQVTM and CDR2 ANQGSEA. Trimming removed 7 bases from V and 4 bases from J; junction bases left unmatched: 9.

This clone has at least ten counts. The V gene is TRBV27, the J gene TRBJ1-2, with 7 bases matching TRBD1. With 7 bases clipped from V and 5 bases from J, the junction kept 10 bases outside the gene matches. CDR1 is MNHEY, CDR2 SMNVEV, per germline (reference sequence). The CDR3 runs 14 residues. As DNA, the CDR3 is TGTGCCAGCAAACCCCCAGGGGGTATGTATGGCTACACCTTC. The encoded protein is CASKPPGGMYGYTF.

A note on this clone: At one boundary the junction diverges from the germline segment, which might be a read error. V and J are TRBV9 and TRBJ2-3, with D uncertain. This CDR3 is built from 12 residues. Germline CDR1 and CDR2: SGDLS and YYNGEE. The DNA of the CDR3 is TGTGCCAGCAGCGCCCCGTCGAGATACGCAGTATTT. Its protein product is CASSAPSRYAVF.

This clone was recorded a few times. This chain connects TRBV29-1 to TRBJ2-1; 16 nucleotides match TRBD2. Germline assignment: CDR1 SQVTM and CDR2 ANQGSEA. This CDR3 contains 19 residues. J was trimmed by 5 bases and V by 1 base; bases with no gene match: 11. The CDR3 sequence: CSVEVWAGTSGRGDNEQFF. As DNA, the CDR3 is TGCAGCGTTGAAGTTTGGGCCGGGACTAGCGGGAGGGGGGACAATGAGCAGTTCTTC.

This sequence joins TRBV19 and TRBJ2-3, with D perhaps TRBD2 (6 bases). Trimming shortened V by 5 bases and J by 6 bases, and 15 bases separated the two germline ends. Germline lookup yields CDR1 LNHDA and CDR2 SQIVND (reference sequence). The CDR3 covers 14 residues. CDR3: CASSLRRETDTQYF. CDR3 bases: TGTGCCAGTAGTCTACGACGGGAGACCGATACGCAGTATTTT.

This sequence joins TRBV5-5 and TRBJ1-1; D is unresolved. Trimming removed 6 bases at V and 1 base at J, with 13 bases between. The CDR3 is 14 residues long. Germline CDR1 reads SGHKS; CDR2 reads YYEKEE (reference sequence). The CDR3 loop reads CASNWAYGNTEAFF. The DNA for the CDR3 is TGTGCCAGCAACTGGGCTTACGGGAACACTGAAGCTTTCTTT.

V gene TRBV10-3 combines with J gene TRBJ1-6; D ambiguous. This CDR3 comprises 17 residues. CDR1 is ENHRY and CDR2 is SYGVKD in the germline V gene. V was trimmed by 4 bases and J by 2 bases, leaving 15 bases between them. The chain's CDR3 is CAISALGVDAYNSPLHF. DNA for the CDR3: TGTGCCATCAGTGCCTTGGGAGTAGACGCCTATAATTCACCCCTCCACTTT.

This clone was observed many times. The V gene is TRBV2, the J gene TRBJ1-2, with D unresolved. Germline CDR1 reads SNHLY; CDR2 reads FYNNEI. The CDR3 is made up of 13 amino acids. V lost 4 bases and J lost 4, with 10 bases in between. Here the CDR3 reads CASSATASYGYTF. CDR3 DNA sequence: TGTGCCAGCAGTGCAACAGCCTCCTATGGCTACACCTTC.

This clone was seen many times. The chain couples TRBV6-5 to TRBJ1-4, with D possibly matching TRBD1 (5 bases). Germline loops: CDR1 MNHEY, CDR2 SVGAGI. V was trimmed by 1 base and J by 8 bases, leaving 11 bases between them. CDR3 length equals 14 residues. This CDR3 reads CASSYFDRGEKLFF. The CDR3 bases are TGTGCCAGCAGTTACTTCGACCGGGGGGAAAAACTGTTTTTT.

CDR3 sequence (DNA): TGTGCCAGCAGTTCCGTGGGGGGTACGCAGTATTTT. This encodes CASSSVGGTQYF. J is TRBJ2-3 and V is TRBV27; tentatively, D is TRBD2 (6 bases). V dropped 4 bases and J dropped 8 bases, with 10 bases sitting between them. Germline V gene data show CDR1 as MNHEY and CDR2 as SMNVEV (reference sequence). CDR3 length: 12 amino acids.

The chain links TRBV28 to TRBJ1-1; the D gene is possibly TRBD1 (5 bases). The germline CDR1 and CDR2 sequences are MDHEN and SYDVKM. V was clipped by 2 bases and J by 3 bases, with 22 bases between them. The CDR3 has 18 residues. The CDR3 spells CASSLLGSGGTGDTEAFF. CDR3 nucleotides: TGTGCCAGCAGTTTACTGGGGTCAGGCGGGACGGGGGACACTGAAGCTTTCTTT.

The chain has TRBV29-1 and TRBJ1-2, with unresolved D. Germline CDR1 and CDR2: SQVTM and ANQGSEA. Trimming took 3 bases from V and 3 from J, leaving 8 bases between them. CDR3 length: 12 amino acids. The CDR3, as DNA: TGCAGCGTTGATTGGTTTGACTATGGCTACACCTTC. It yields the protein CSVDWFDYGYTF.

This clone was detected only a few times. The chain combines TRBV4-1 with TRBJ1-2, with D perhaps matching TRBD1 (5 bases). CDR1 is MGHRA, CDR2 YSYEKL, per germline. CDR3 length equals 15 residues. The V end was cut by 4 bases, the J end by 2 bases, with 14 bases between. The CDR3 DNA sequence: TGCGCCAGCAGCCCTCAGACAGCAACCAACTATGGCTACACCTTC. Translated: CASSPQTATNYGYTF.

The V gene is TRBV9, the J gene TRBJ2-7; 13 bases map to TRBD2. V dropped 7 bases and J dropped 5; count of bases not matched to a gene: 9. This CDR3 has 15 amino acids. Germline V CDR1 and CDR2: SGDLS, YYNGEE. The CDR3 reads CASSAGGLAGDEQYF. The CDR3 DNA is TGTGCCAGCTCGGCGGGCGGACTAGCGGGAGACGAGCAGTACTTC. Full variable domain (outside the CDR3, taken from reference TRBV9 and TRBJ2-7): DSGVTQTPKHLITATGQRVTLRCSPRSGDLSVYWYQQSLDQGLQFLIQYYNGEERAKGNILERFSAQQFPDLHSELNLSSLELGDSALYFCASSAGGLAGDEQYFGPGTRLTVT.

V usage is TRBV6-6 and J usage is TRBJ2-2; D ambiguous. In germline, CDR1 is MNHNY, CDR2 SVGAGI (reference sequence). V lost 7 bases and J lost 0, with 9 bases in between. This CDR3 is 14 amino acids long. This CDR3 is CASTAKSNTGELFF. DNA for the CDR3: TGTGCCAGCACGGCGAAGTCGAACACCGGGGAGCTGTTTTTT.

The rearrangement joins TRBV5-5 to TRBJ2-7; the D gene is possibly TRBD1 (6 bases). The CDR3 spans 15 residues. V shed 4 bases and J shed 0 bases, with 14 bases lying between them. Germline V gives CDR1 SGHKS, CDR2 YYEKEE (reference sequence). CDR3 amino acids: CASSPRVGASYEQYF. The CDR3 DNA is TGTGCCAGCAGCCCCCGGGTGGGGGCCTCCTACGAGCAGTACTTC.

This clone was observed a handful of times. The rearrangement joins TRBV5-4 to TRBJ2-7, with TRBD2 as a possible D gene (5 bases). CDR3 length: 13 amino acids. V gave up 3 bases and J gave up 4 bases, with 11 bases separating them. Germline V CDR1 and CDR2: SGHNT, YYREEE (reference sequence). The CDR3 DNA reads TGTGCCAGCAGCTACGGGGTTTATTACGAGCAGTACTTC. Its protein product is CASSYGVYYEQYF.

The genes are TRBV28 and TRBJ1-2; 10 nucleotides align to TRBD1. Per the germline V gene, CDR1 is MDHEN and CDR2 is SYDVKM. V was clipped by 6 bases and J by 3 bases; unmatched bases: 4. The CDR3 extends over 14 amino acids. The CDR3 reads CASSWTGGDYGYTF. The CDR3 region has the DNA TGTGCCAGCAGCTGGACAGGGGGGGACTATGGCTACACCTTC.

This clone has a count of ten or more. Additional DNA sequences in this sample encode the identical CDR3. This sequence joins TRBV6-5 and TRBJ2-7; D possibly uses TRBD1 or TRBD2 (5 bases each). The CDR3 contains 15 residues. V gave up 3 bases and J gave up 1 base, with 13 bases separating them. In germline, CDR1 is MNHEY, CDR2 SVGAGI. The CDR3 DNA reads TGTGCCAGCAGTTATTCCGGGACGGGATCCTACGAGCAGTACTTC. Residues: CASSYSGTGSYEQYF.

This clone was found many times. CDR3 sequence: CAWSVGVSVTEAFF. The CDR3 region has the DNA TGTGCCTGGAGTGTGGGGGTGTCGGTCACTGAAGCTTTCTTT. The V and J genes are TRBV30 and TRBJ1-1; D possibly corresponds to TRBD1 (5 bases). V lost 0 bases and J 4 bases, leaving 12 bases between the germline ends. The CDR3 consists of 14 residues. The germline V gene has CDR1 GTSNPN and CDR2 SVGIG (reference sequence).

The chain uses TRBV7-6 and TRBJ2-5; tentatively, D is TRBD1 or TRBD2 (5 bases each). CDR1 and CDR2 (germline): SGHVS, FNYEAQ. The ends were cut back, 5 bases at V and 1 base at J, with 14 bases in the middle. This CDR3 has 15 residues. This chain's CDR3 is CASSQSRDGQETQYF. The CDR3 nucleotides are TGTGCCAGCAGCCAAAGCCGGGACGGCCAAGAGACCCAGTACTTC.

The J gene is TRBJ2-7, the V gene TRBV4-2, with a weak D call TRBD1 (6 bases). Germline V gives CDR1 LGHNA, CDR2 YNFKEQ. The ends were cut back, 4 bases at V and 0 bases at J, with 13 bases in the middle. The CDR3 covers 15 residues. The CDR3, as DNA: TGTGCCAGCAGCCGGACTCAGGGGAGCTCCTACGAGCAGTACTTC. Translation gives CASSRTQGSSYEQYF.

This clone has ten or more counts. The chain couples TRBV5-1 to TRBJ2-3; D is possibly TRBD2 (5 bases). The V end was cut by 0 bases, the J end by 4 bases, with 12 bases between. This CDR3 is 15 amino acids long. Germline CDR1 reads SGHRS; CDR2 reads YFSETQ. The CDR3 sequence: CASSLDAGGADTQYF. In nucleotides, the CDR3 is TGCGCCAGCAGCTTGGATGCCGGAGGCGCAGATACGCAGTATTTT.